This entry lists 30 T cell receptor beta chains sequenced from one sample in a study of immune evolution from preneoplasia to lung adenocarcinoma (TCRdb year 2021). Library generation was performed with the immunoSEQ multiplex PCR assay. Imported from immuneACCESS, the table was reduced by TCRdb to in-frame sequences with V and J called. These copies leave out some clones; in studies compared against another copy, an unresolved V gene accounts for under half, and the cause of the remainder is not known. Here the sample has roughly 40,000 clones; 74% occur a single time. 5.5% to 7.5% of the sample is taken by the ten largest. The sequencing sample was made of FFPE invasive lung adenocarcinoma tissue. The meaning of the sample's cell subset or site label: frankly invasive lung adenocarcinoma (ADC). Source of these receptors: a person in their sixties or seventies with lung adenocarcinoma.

The CDR3 DNA follows: TGTGCCAGCAGGTATAGGTCAGGGGGCGCCGGTGCGGTTGAAGCTTTCTTT. Translating it yields CASRYRSGGAGAVEAFF. V is TRBV7-2 and J is TRBJ1-1; 8 bases align to TRBD1. Germline V gives CDR1 SGHTA, CDR2 FQGNSA. V lost 6 bases, J lost 7 bases, and 19 bases stayed unmatched. This CDR3 has 17 amino acids.

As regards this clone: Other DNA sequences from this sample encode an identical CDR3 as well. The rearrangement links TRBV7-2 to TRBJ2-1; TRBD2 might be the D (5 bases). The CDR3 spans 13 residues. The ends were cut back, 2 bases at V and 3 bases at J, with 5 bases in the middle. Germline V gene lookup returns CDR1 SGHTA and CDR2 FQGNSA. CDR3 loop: CASSLTSYNEQFF. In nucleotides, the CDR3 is TGTGCCAGCAGCTTAACTAGCTACAATGAGCAGTTCTTC. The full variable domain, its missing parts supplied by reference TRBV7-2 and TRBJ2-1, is GAGVSQSPSNKVTEKGKDVELRCDPISGHTALYWYRQSLGQGLEFLIYFQGNSAPDKSGLPSDRFSAERTGGSVSTLTIQRTQQEDSAVYLCASSLTSYNEQFFGPGTRLTVL.

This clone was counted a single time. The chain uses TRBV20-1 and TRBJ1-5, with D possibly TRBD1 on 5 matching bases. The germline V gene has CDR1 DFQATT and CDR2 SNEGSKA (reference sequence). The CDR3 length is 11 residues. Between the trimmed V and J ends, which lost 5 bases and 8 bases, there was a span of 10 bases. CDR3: CSAQGVEPQHF. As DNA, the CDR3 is TGCAGTGCTCAAGGGGTTGAGCCCCAGCATTTT.

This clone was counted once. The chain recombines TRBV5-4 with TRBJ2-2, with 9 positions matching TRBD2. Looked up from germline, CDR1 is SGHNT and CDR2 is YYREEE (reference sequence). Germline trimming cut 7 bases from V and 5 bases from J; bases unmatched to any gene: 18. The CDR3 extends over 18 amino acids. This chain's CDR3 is CASRLISSGNVETGELFF. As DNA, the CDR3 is TGTGCCAGCCGTCTCATATCTAGCGGGAACGTCGAGACCGGGGAGCTGTTTTTT.

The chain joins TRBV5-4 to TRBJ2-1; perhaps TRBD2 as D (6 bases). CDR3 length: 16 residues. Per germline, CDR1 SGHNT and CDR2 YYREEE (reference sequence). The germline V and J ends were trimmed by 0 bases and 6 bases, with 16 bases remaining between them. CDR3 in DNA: TGTGCCAGCAGCTTGGGTGGGAGAGCGGGTGCCAATGAGCAGTTCTTC. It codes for CASSLGGRAGANEQFF.

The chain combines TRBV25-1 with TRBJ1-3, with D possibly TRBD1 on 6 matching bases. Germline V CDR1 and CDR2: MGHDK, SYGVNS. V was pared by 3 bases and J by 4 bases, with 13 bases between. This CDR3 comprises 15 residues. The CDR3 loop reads CASSDPTTGGNTIYF. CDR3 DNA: TGTGCCAGCAGTGATCCCACGACAGGCGGAAACACCATATATTTT.

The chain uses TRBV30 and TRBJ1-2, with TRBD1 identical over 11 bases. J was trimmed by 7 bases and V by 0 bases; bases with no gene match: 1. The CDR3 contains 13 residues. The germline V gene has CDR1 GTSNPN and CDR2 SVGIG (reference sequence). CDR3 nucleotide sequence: TGTGCCTGGAGTGTAGGGACAGGGGGTGGCTACACCTTC. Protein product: CAWSVGTGGGYTF.

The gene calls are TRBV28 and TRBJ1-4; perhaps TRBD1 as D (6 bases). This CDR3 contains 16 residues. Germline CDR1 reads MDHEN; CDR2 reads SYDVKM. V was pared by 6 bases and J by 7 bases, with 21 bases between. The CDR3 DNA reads TGTGCCAGCAGCCCGGCGAGGGGGGCGGGGGGTGAAAAACTGTTTTTT. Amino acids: CASSPARGAGGEKLFF.

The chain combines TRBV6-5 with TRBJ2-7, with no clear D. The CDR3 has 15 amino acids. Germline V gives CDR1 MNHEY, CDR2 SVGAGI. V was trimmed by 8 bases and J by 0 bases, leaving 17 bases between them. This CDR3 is CASQTEYRSSYEQYF. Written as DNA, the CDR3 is TGTGCCAGCCAGACCGAGTACCGGAGCTCCTACGAGCAGTACTTC.

CDR3 nucleotides: TGTGCCAGCAGCCAAGGGGGAGGGGGACCCACTGAAGCTTTCTTT. Its protein product is CASSQGGGGPTEAFF. The V call is TRBV4-2, the J call TRBJ1-1, with D perhaps matching TRBD1 (6 bases). CDR3 size: 15 residues. Germline CDR1 LGHNA, CDR2 YNFKEQ. The ends were cut back, 1 base at V and 4 bases at J, with 13 bases in the middle.

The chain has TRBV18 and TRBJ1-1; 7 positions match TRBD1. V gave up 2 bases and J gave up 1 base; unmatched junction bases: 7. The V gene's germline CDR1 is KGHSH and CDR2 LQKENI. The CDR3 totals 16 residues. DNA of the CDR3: TGTGCCAGCTCACCAAGGAACAGGGGCGAGAACACTGAAGCTTTCTTT. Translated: CASSPRNRGENTEAFF.

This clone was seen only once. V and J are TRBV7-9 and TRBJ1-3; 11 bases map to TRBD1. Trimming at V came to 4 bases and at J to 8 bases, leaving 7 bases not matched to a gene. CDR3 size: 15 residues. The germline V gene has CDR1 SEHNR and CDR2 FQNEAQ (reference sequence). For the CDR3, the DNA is TGTGCCAGCAGCTCCCCGGGACAGGGGGGAGACACCATATATTTT. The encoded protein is CASSSPGQGGDTIYF.

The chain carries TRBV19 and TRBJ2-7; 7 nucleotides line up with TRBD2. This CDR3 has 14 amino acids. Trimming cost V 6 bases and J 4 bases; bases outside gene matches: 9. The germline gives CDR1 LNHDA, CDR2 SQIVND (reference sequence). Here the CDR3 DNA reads TGTGCCAGTAGATGGAGGGAGGGCCTTTACGAGCAGTACTTC. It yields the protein CASRWREGLYEQYF.

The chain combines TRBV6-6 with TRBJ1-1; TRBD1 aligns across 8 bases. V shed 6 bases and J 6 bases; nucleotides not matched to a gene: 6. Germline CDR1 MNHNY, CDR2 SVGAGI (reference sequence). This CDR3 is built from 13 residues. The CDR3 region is CASSTDREAEAFF. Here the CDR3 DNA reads TGTGCCAGCAGCACGGACAGGGAGGCTGAAGCTTTCTTT.

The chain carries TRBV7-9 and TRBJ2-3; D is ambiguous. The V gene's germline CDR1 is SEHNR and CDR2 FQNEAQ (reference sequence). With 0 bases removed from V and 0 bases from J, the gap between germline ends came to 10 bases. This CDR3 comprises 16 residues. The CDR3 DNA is TGTGCCAGCAGCTTAGCGGTCAGAGCTAGCACAGATACGCAGTATTTT. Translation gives CASSLAVRASTDTQYF.

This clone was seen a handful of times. The CDR3 here is CASSYSVNTEAFF. The CDR3 DNA is TGTGCCAGCAGTTACTCAGTGAACACTGAAGCTTTCTTT. The chain links TRBV6-6 to TRBJ1-1; D uncertain. V shed 0 bases and J shed 0 bases, with 2 bases lying between them. CDR1 and CDR2 (germline): MNHNY, SVGAGI (reference sequence). The CDR3 is 13 amino acids.

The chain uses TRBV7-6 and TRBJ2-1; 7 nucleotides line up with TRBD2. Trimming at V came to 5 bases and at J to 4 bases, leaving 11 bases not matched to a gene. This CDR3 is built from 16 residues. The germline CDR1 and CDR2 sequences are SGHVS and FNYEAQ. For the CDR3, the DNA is TGTGCCAGCAGCCCATCTGGGGGGGTATTTTACAATGAGCAGTTCTTC. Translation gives CASSPSGGVFYNEQFF.

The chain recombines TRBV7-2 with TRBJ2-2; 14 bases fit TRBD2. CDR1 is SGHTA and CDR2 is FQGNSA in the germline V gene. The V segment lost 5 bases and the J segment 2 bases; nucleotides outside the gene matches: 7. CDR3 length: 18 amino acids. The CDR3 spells CASSQGLAGVFNTGELFF. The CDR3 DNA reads TGTGCCAGCAGCCAGGGACTAGCGGGAGTATTTAACACCGGGGAGCTGTTTTTT. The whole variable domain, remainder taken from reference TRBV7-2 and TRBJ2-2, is GAGVSQSPSNKVTEKGKDVELRCDPISGHTALYWYRQSLGQGLEFLIYFQGNSAPDKSGLPSDRFSAERTGGSVSTLTIQRTQQEDSAVYLCASSQGLAGVFNTGELFFGEGSRLTVL.

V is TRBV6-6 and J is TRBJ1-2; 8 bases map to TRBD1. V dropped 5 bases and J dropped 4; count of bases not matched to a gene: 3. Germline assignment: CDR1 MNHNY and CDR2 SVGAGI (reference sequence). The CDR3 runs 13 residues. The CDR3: CASSLTGAYGYTF. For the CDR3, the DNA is TGTGCCAGCAGTCTGACAGGGGCCTATGGCTACACCTTC.

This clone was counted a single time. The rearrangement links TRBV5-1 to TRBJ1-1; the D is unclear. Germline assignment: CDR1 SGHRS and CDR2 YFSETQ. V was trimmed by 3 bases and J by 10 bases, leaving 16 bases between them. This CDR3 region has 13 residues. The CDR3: CASSSGGYPPAFF. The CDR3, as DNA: TGCGCCAGCAGCTCCGGAGGGTACCCTCCAGCTTTCTTT.

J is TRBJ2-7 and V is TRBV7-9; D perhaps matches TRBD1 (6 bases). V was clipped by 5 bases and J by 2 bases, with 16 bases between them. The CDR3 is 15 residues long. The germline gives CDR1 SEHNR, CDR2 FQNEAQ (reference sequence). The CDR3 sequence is CASSRTGNRAYEQYF. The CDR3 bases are TGTGCCAGCAGCAGGACCGGGAACAGGGCCTACGAGCAGTACTTC. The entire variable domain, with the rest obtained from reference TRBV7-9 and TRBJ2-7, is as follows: DTGVSQNPRHKITKRGQNVTFRCDPISEHNRLYWYRQTLGQGPEFLTYFQNEAQLEKSRLLSDRFSAERPKGSFSTLEIQRTEQGDSAMYLCASSRTGNRAYEQYFGPGTRLTVT.

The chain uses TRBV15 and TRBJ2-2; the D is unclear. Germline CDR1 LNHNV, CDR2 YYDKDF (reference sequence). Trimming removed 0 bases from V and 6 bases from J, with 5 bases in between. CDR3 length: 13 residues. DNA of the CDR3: TGTGCCACCAGCAGAGATCCCGCCGGGGAGCTGTTTTTT. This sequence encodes CATSRDPAGELFF.

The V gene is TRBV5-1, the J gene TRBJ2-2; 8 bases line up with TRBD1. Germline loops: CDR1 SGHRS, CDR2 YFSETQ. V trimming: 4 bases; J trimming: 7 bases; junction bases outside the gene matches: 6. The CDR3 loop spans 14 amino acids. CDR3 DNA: TGCGCCAGCAGCACGCAGGGGGCGGACGGGGAGCTGTTTTTT. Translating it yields CASSTQGADGELFF. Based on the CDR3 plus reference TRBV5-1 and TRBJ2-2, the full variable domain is KAGVTQTPRYLIKTRGQQVTLSCSPISGHRSVSWYQQTPGQGLQFLFEYFSETQRNKGNFPGRFSGRQFSNSRSEMNVSTLELGDSALYLCASSTQGADGELFFGEGSRLTVL.

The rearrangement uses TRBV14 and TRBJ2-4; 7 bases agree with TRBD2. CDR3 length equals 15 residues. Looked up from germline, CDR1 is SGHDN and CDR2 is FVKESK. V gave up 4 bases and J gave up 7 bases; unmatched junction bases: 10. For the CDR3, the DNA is TGTGCCAGCAGCCCTCCGCAGGGAGGGCGGAACATTCAGTACTTC. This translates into CASSPPQGGRNIQYF.

CDR3 in amino acids: CASRRTGGDYTF. In nucleotides, the CDR3 is TGTGCCAGCAGGAGGACAGGGGGCGACTACACCTTC. The gene calls are TRBV27 and TRBJ1-2; 11 positions match TRBD1. The CDR3 covers 12 residues. Germline V gene data show CDR1 as MNHEY and CDR2 as SMNVEV (reference sequence). J was trimmed by 10 bases and V by 6 bases; bases with no gene match: 4.

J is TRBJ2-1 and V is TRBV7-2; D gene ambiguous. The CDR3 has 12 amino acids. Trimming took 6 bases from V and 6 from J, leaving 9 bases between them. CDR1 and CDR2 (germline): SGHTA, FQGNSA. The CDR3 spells CASRTQTNEQFF. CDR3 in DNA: TGTGCCAGCAGGACGCAAACCAATGAGCAGTTCTTC.

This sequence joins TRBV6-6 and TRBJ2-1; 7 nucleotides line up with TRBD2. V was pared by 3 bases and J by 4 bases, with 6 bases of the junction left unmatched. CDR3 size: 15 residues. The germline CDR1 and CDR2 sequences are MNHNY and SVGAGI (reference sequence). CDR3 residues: CASSYRLAVYNEQFF. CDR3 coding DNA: TGTGCCAGCAGTTATCGGCTAGCGGTTTACAATGAGCAGTTCTTC.

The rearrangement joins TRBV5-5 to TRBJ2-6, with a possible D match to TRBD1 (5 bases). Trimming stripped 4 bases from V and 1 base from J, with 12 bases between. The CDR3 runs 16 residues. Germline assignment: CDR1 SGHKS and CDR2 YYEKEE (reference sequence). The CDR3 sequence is CASSNTRQSGANVLTF. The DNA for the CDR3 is TGTGCCAGCAGCAATACCCGACAGTCTGGGGCCAACGTCCTGACTTTC.

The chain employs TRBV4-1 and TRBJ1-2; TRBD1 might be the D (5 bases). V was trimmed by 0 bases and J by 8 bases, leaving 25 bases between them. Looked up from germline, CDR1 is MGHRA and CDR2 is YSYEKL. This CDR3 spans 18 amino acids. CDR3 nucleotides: TGCGCCAGCAGCCAAGATCCCGCCGGCCCGGTTGGGGCCATGGGCTACACCTTC. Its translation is CASSQDPAGPVGAMGYTF.

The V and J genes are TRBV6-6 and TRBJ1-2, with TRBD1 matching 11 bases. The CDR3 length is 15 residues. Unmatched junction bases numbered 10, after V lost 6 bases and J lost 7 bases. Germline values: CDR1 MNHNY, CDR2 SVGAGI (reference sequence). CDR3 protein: CASSNTGQGAGGYTF. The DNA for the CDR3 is TGTGCCAGCAGCAATACTGGACAGGGGGCGGGTGGCTACACCTTC.